A single sample is the source of the 19 T cell receptor beta chains below, sequenced in a study of control samples from healthy donors and cancer patients. Sequencing was performed with immunoSEQ multiplex PCR; in TCRdb, only in-frame clones are kept and a portion is missing. The sample yields 100,000 to 150,000 clones, 80% to 95% seen once. The source material was blood. These receptors were collected from a man between 40 and 49 years old in good health.

This clone was recorded only once. V gene TRBV7-2 combines with J gene TRBJ2-5; possible D gene TRBD1, 5 bases. The germline gives CDR1 SGHTA, CDR2 FQGNSA. The ends were cut back, 2 bases at V and 5 bases at J, with 12 bases in the middle. The CDR3 totals 14 residues. CDR3: CASSLRSGWETQYF. CDR3 DNA: TGTGCCAGCAGCTTAAGGTCAGGGTGGGAGACCCAGTACTTC.

The chain links TRBV5-3 to TRBJ2-1; TRBD1 or TRBD2 may be the D gene (5 bases each). TRBV5-3 is reported as an ORF; its role is uncertain. The CDR3 extends over 18 amino acids. V was trimmed by 0 bases and J by 6 bases, leaving 22 bases between them. CDR3 sequence: CARSLAPGRPLGGNEQFF. CDR3 coding DNA: TGTGCCAGAAGCTTGGCCCCGGGAAGGCCCCTTGGGGGCAATGAGCAGTTCTTC.

The chain joins TRBV9 to TRBJ1-2; no clear D gene. The CDR3 extends over 12 amino acids. Germline V lookup: CDR1 SGDLS, CDR2 YYNGEE. V lost 4 bases and J lost 7, with 11 bases in between. CDR3 bases: TGTGCCAGCAGCACAGATGGGGTTGGCTACACCTTC. Translating it yields CASSTDGVGYTF.

The V call is TRBV6-1, the J call TRBJ2-7; perhaps TRBD1 as D (6 bases). The germline V and J ends were trimmed by 3 bases and 0 bases, with 9 bases remaining between them. The CDR3 covers 14 residues. Germline CDR1 reads MNHNS; CDR2 reads SASEGT. CDR3 nucleotides: TGTGCCAGCAGTGACAGGGGATTCTCCTACGAGCAGTACTTC. This gives the protein CASSDRGFSYEQYF.

This clone was observed once. J is TRBJ1-4 and V is TRBV2; TRBD1 matches 11 bases. This CDR3 contains 15 residues. In germline, CDR1 is SNHLY, CDR2 FYNNEI. The trim removed 7 bases at V and 6 bases at J, leaving 7 bases unmatched. The CDR3 DNA follows: TGTGCCAGCACCATGGACAGGGGGCGGTATGAAAAACTGTTTTTT. Residues: CASTMDRGRYEKLFF.

V and J are TRBV11-3 and TRBJ2-3, with 10 positions matching TRBD2. CDR1 and CDR2 from the germline V gene are SGHNT and YENEEA. V shed 1 base and J 4 bases; nucleotides not matched to a gene: 8. CDR3 length: 17 amino acids. The CDR3 here is CASSLGTTSGAADTQYF. In DNA form, the CDR3 reads TGTGCCAGCAGCTTAGGTACCACTAGCGGGGCGGCAGATACGCAGTATTTT. Together with reference TRBV11-3 and TRBJ2-3, the CDR3 gives the full variable domain: EAGVVQSPRYKIIEKKQPVAFWCNPISGHNTLYWYLQNLGQGPELLIRYENEEAVDDSQLPKDRFSAERLKGVDSTLKIQPAELGDSAVYLCASSLGTTSGAADTQYFGPGTRLTVL.

This CDR3 is CASSEPGTSTDTQYF. In DNA, the CDR3 is TGTGCCAGCAGTGAACCAGGGACTAGCACAGATACGCAGTATTTT. The chain combines TRBV6-1 with TRBJ2-3; perhaps TRBD2 as D (6 bases). This CDR3 is 15 amino acids long. Trimming pared 2 bases from V and 0 bases from J, leaving 9 bases between. Germline loops: CDR1 MNHNS, CDR2 SASEGT.

The J gene is TRBJ2-6, the V gene TRBV4-1; TRBD2 agrees at 7 bases. CDR3 length equals 17 residues. The J segment lost 0 bases and the V segment lost 5 bases, leaving 7 bases of the junction unmatched. Germline CDR1 and CDR2: MGHRA and YSYEKL. The CDR3 nucleotides read TGCGCCAGCAGCACAGCCTCGGGGGGCTCTGGGGCCAACGTCCTGACTTTC. Residues: CASSTASGGSGANVLTF.

This sequence joins TRBV6-5 and TRBJ1-1; D is undetermined. The germline CDR1 and CDR2 sequences are MNHEY and SVGAGI. V dropped 7 bases and J dropped 4 bases, with 19 bases sitting between them. The CDR3 loop spans 15 amino acids. The CDR3 nucleotides read TGTGCCAGCACATGGACGGGAGGGCCTAGCACTGAAGCTTTCTTT. This codes for CASTWTGGPSTEAFF.

The rearrangement uses TRBV7-9 and TRBJ2-3, with 9 bases fitting TRBD2. The CDR3 consists of 15 residues. V trimming: 1 base; J trimming: 4 bases; junction bases outside the gene matches: 3. Per the germline V gene, CDR1 is SEHNR and CDR2 is FQNEAQ (reference sequence). The chain's CDR3 is CASSLGGGAPDTQYF. The CDR3 DNA is TGTGCCAGCAGCTTAGGCGGGGGGGCCCCAGATACGCAGTATTTT. The whole variable domain, remainder taken from reference TRBV7-9 and TRBJ2-3, is DTGVSQNPRHKITKRGQNVTFRCDPISEHNRLYWYRQTLGQGPEFLTYFQNEAQLEKSRLLSDRFSAERPKGSFSTLEIQRTEQGDSAMYLCASSLGGGAPDTQYFGPGTRLTVL.

The J gene is TRBJ1-5, the V gene TRBV2; 10 bases are shared with TRBD1. This CDR3 region has 13 residues. Germline-derived CDR1 and CDR2 are SNHLY and FYNNEI. The V gene end was trimmed by 8 bases and the J gene end by 6 bases; junction bases not matched to a gene: 4. CDR3 sequence: CASAGQGIQPQHF. The CDR3 DNA sequence: TGTGCCAGCGCGGGACAGGGGATTCAGCCCCAGCATTTT.

The chain is built from TRBV12-3 or TRBV12-4 and TRBJ1-4; no reliable D call. The CDR3 extends over 11 amino acids. V lost 4 bases, J lost 8 bases, and 5 bases lay in between. DNA of the CDR3: TGTGCCAGCAGTTACCGGGAAAAACTGTTTTTT. Amino acid sequence: CASSYREKLFF.

The rearrangement links TRBV9 to TRBJ2-3; tentative D call: TRBD2 (6 bases). The CDR3 has 13 residues. Trimming stripped 7 bases from V and 3 bases from J, with 12 bases between. CDR1 is SGDLS and CDR2 is YYNGEE in the germline V gene. The CDR3 DNA reads TGTGCCAGCCACGGGGGTGGGACAGATACGCAGTATTTT. This translates into CASHGGGTDTQYF. The entire variable domain, with the rest obtained from reference TRBV9 and TRBJ2-3, is as follows: DSGVTQTPKHLITATGQRVTLRCSPRSGDLSVYWYQQSLDQGLQFLIQYYNGEERAKGNILERFSAQQFPDLHSELNLSSLELGDSALYFCASHGGGTDTQYFGPGTRLTVL.

This rearrangement joins TRBV29-1 to TRBJ1-1, with D hard to call. Germline V gives CDR1 SQVTM, CDR2 ANQGSEA. The V end was cut by 1 base, the J end by 8 bases, with 11 bases between. This CDR3 has 12 amino acids. CDR3 bases: TGCAGCGTTGAAGGTACGGGAGCCGAAGCTTTCTTT. It is translated as CSVEGTGAEAFF.

The rearrangement links TRBV6-5 to TRBJ2-7; D possibly corresponds to TRBD1 (6 bases). The length of the CDR3 is 15 residues. Germline CDR1 reads MNHEY; CDR2 reads SVGAGI. V lost 8 bases, J lost 3 bases, and 20 bases lay in between. CDR3: CASAKPGHGVYEQYF. CDR3 nucleotide sequence: TGTGCCAGCGCTAAACCGGGACACGGCGTCTACGAGCAGTACTTC.

The chain joins TRBV2 to TRBJ2-4; D remains ambiguous. The germline CDR1 and CDR2 sequences are SNHLY and FYNNEI. This CDR3 has 15 residues. Trimming took off 1 base at V and 0 bases at J, with 7 bases between the two ends. The CDR3, as DNA: TGTGCCAGCAGTGAAGGGGTCCAAGCCAAAAACATTCAGTACTTC. This gives the protein CASSEGVQAKNIQYF.

Here the CDR3 reads CAWDRGLNTEAFF. The CDR3, as DNA: TGTGCCTGGGACCGGGGCTTGAACACTGAAGCTTTCTTT. This rearrangement joins TRBV30 to TRBJ1-1; tentatively, D is TRBD1 (5 bases). Germline CDR1 reads GTSNPN; CDR2 reads SVGIG (reference sequence). There are 13 residues in the CDR3. V was pared by 5 bases and J by 0 bases, with 10 bases between. Full variable domain (remainder filled in from reference TRBV30 and TRBJ1-1): SQTIHQWPATLVQPVGSPLSLECTVEGTSNPNLYWYRQAAGRGLQLLFYSVGIGQISSEVPQNLSASRPQDRQFILSSKKLLLSDSGFYLCAWDRGLNTEAFFGQGTRLTVV.

This chain joins TRBV30 and TRBJ1-2; TRBD1 is a possible D gene (5 bases). Germline-derived CDR1 and CDR2 are GTSNPN and SVGIG (reference sequence). The CDR3 sequence is 11 residues long. The V end was cut by 1 base, the J end by 11 bases, with 11 bases between. The CDR3 protein is CAWSETGTYTF. The CDR3 bases are TGTGCCTGGAGTGAAACCGGGACTTACACCTTC.

The V call is TRBV10-3, the J call TRBJ1-2; D remains unclear. There are 14 residues in the CDR3. The V end lost 2 bases, the J end lost 2 bases, and 9 bases lay between the germline ends. Per germline, CDR1 ENHRY and CDR2 SYGVKD. The CDR3 is CAISEASSNYGYTF. In DNA, the CDR3 is TGTGCCATCAGTGAGGCCTCATCAAACTATGGCTACACCTTC.